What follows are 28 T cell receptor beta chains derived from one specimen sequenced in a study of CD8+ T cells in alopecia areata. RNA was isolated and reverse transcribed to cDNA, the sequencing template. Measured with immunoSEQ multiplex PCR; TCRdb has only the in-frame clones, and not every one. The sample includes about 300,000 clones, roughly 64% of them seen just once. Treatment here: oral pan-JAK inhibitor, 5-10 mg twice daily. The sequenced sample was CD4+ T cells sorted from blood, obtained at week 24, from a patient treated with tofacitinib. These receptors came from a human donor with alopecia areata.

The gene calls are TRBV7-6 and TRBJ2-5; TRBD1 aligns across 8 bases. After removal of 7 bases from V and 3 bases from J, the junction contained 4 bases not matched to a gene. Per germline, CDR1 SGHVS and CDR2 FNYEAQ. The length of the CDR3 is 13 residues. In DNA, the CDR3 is TGTGCCAGCAACAGGGGGACGGAAGAGACCCAGTACTTC. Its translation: CASNRGTEETQYF.

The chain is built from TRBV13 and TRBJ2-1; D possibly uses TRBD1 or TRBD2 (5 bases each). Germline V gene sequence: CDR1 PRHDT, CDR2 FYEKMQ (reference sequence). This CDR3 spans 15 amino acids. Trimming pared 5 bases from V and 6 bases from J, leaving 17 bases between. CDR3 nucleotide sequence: TGTGCCAGCAGCCCTAGCACCTGGGGGTCCAATGAGCAGTTCTTC. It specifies CASSPSTWGSNEQFF.

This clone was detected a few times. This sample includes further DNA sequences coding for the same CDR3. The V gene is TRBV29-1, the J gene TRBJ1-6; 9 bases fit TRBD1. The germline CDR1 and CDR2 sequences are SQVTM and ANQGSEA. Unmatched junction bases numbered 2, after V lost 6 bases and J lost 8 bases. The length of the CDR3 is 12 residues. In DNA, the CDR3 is TGCAGCGTACGGACAGGGGATTCACCCCTCCACTTT. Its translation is CSVRTGDSPLHF.

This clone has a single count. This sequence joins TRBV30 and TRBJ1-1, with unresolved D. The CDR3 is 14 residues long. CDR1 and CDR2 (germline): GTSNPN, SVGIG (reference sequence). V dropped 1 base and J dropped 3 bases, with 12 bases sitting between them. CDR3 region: CAWSGGFPYTEAFF. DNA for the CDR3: TGTGCCTGGAGTGGTGGTTTTCCTTACACTGAAGCTTTCTTT.

This CDR3 reads CASSKGQSTDTQYF. CDR3 nucleotides: TGCGCCAGCAGCAAGGGACAGTCCACAGATACGCAGTATTTT. This chain uses TRBV5-1 with TRBJ2-3, with TRBD1 identical over 7 bases. Germline CDR1 is SGHRS and CDR2 is YFSETQ. The V segment lost 4 bases and the J segment 2 bases; nucleotides outside the gene matches: 4. The length of the CDR3 is 14 residues.

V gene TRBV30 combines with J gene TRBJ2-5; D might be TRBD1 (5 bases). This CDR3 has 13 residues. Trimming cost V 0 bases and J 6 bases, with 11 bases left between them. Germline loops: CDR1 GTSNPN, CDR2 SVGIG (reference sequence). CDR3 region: CAWSVKGIQTQYF. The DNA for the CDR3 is TGTGCCTGGAGTGTAAAGGGGATTCAGACCCAGTACTTC.

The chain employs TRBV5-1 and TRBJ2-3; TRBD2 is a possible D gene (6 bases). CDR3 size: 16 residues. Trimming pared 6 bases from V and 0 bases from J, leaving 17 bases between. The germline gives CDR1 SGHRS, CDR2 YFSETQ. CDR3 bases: TGCGCCAGCACCTCGGGGCGGGGAAGTAGCACAGATACGCAGTATTTT. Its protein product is CASTSGRGSSTDTQYF. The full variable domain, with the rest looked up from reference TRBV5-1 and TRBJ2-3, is KAGVTQTPRYLIKTRGQQVTLSCSPISGHRSVSWYQQTPGQGLQFLFEYFSETQRNKGNFPGRFSGRQFSNSRSEMNVSTLELGDSALYLCASTSGRGSSTDTQYFGPGTRLTVL.

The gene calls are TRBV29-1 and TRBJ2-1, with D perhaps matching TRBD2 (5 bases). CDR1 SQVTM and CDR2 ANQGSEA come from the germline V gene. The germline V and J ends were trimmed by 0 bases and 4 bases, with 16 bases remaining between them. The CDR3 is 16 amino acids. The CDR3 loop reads CSVEEGEAVSYNEQFF. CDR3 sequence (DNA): TGCAGCGTTGAAGAGGGTGAAGCGGTCTCGTACAATGAGCAGTTCTTC.

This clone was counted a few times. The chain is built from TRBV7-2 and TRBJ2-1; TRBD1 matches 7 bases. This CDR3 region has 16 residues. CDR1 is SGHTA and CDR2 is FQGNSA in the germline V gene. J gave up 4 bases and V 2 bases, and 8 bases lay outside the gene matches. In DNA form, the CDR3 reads TGTGCCAGCAGCTTACCCCCGGGACAGCTATACAATGAGCAGTTCTTC. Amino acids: CASSLPPGQLYNEQFF.

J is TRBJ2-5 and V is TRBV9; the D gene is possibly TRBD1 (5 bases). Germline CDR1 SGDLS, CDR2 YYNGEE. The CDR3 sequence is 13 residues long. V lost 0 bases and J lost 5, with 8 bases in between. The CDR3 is CASSVDWGETQYF. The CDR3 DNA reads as TGTGCCAGCAGCGTAGATTGGGGCGAGACCCAGTACTTC.

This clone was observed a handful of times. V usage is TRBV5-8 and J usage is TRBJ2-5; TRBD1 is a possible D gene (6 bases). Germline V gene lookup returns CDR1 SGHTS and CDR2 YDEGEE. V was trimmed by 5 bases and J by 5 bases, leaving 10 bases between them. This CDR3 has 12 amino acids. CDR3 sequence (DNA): TGTGCCAGCAGGAGGGGGATGGAGACCCAGTACTTC. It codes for CASRRGMETQYF.

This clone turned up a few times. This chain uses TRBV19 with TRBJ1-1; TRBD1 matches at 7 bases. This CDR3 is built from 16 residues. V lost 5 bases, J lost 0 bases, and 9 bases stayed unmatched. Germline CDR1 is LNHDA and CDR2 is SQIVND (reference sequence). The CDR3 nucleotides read TGTGCCAGTAGTGTCACCGCCGGGACAGTGAACACTGAAGCTTTCTTT. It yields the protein CASSVTAGTVNTEAFF.

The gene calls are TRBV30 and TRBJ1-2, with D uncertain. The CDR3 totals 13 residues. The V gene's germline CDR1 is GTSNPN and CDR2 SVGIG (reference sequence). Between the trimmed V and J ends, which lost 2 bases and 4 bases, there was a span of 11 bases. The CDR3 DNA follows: TGTGCCTGGAGTTCCGGTTTCCTCTATGGCTACACCTTC. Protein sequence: CAWSSGFLYGYTF. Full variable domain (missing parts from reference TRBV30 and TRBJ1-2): SQTIHQWPATLVQPVGSPLSLECTVEGTSNPNLYWYRQAAGRGLQLLFYSVGIGQISSEVPQNLSASRPQDRQFILSSKKLLLSDSGFYLCAWSSGFLYGYTFGSGTRLTVV.

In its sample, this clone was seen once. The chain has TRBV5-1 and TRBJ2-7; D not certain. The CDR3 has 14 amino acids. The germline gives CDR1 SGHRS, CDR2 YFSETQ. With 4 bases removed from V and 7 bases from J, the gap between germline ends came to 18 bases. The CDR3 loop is CASSDPPLTKEQYF. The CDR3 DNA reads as TGCGCCAGCAGCGACCCACCGCTTACAAAAGAGCAGTACTTC.

CDR3 loop: CASQRRERRDTQYF. CDR3 nucleotides: TGTGCCAGCCAACGACGGGAAAGGAGGGATACGCAGTATTTT. This chain connects TRBV2 to TRBJ2-3, with a tentative D call TRBD2 (5 bases). Germline-derived CDR1 and CDR2 are SNHLY and FYNNEI. CDR3 length: 14 residues. V was cut by 8 bases and J by 6 bases, with 18 bases left in between. The entire variable domain, with the rest obtained from reference TRBV2 and TRBJ2-3, is as follows: EPEVTQTPSHQVTQMGQEVILRCVPISNHLYFYWYRQILGQKVEFLVSFYNNEISEKSEIFDDQFSVERPDGSNFTLKIRSTKLEDSAMYFCASQRRERRDTQYFGPGTRLTVL.

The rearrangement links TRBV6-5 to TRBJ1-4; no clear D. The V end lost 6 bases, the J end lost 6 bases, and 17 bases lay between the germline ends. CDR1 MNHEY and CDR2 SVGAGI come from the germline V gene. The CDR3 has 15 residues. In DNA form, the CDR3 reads TGTGCCAGCAGCCGATTCAGTAGTAGGGATGAAAAACTGTTTTTT. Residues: CASSRFSSRDEKLFF.

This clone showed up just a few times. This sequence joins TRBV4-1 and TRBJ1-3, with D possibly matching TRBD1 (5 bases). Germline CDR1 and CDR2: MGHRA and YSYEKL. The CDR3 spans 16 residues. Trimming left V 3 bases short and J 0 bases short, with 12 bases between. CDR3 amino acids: CASSQPGGNSGNTIYF. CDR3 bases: TGCGCCAGCAGCCAGCCGGGGGGGAACTCTGGAAACACCATATATTTT.

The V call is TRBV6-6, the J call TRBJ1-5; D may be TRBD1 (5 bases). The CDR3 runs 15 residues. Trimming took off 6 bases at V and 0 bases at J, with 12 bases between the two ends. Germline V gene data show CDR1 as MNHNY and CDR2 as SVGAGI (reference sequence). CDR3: CASRETVYSNQPQHF. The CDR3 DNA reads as TGTGCCAGCAGGGAGACAGTATATAGCAATCAGCCCCAGCATTTT.

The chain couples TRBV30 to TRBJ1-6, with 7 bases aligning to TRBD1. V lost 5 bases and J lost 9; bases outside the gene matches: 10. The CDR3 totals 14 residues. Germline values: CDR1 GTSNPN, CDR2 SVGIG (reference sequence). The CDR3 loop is CAWVPTGFGSPLHF. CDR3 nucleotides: TGTGCCTGGGTCCCGACAGGGTTCGGTTCACCCCTCCACTTT.

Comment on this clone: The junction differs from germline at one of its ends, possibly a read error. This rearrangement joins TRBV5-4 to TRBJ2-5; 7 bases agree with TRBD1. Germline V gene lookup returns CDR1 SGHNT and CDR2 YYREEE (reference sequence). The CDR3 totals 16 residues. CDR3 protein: CASSLGTDTRQETQYF. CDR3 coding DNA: TGTGCAAGCAGCTTGGGGACAGACACACGACAAGAGACCCAGTACTTC.

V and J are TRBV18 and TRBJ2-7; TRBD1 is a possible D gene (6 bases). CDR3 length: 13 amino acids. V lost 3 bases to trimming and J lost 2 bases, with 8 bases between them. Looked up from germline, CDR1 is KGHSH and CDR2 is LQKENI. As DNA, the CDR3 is TGTGCCAGCTCACCTAGGACAGCCTACGAGCAGTACTTC. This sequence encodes CASSPRTAYEQYF. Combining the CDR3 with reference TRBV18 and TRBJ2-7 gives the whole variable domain NAGVMQNPRHLVRRRGQEARLRCSPMKGHSHVYWYRQLPEEGLKFMVYLQKENIIDESGMPKERFSAEFPKEGPSILRIQQVVRGDSAAYFCASSPRTAYEQYFGPGTRLTVT.

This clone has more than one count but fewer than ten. CDR3 loop: CASAPSGQTYEQYF. Written as DNA, the CDR3 is TGTGCTAGTGCCCCCTCGGGACAGACCTACGAGCAGTACTTC. V usage is TRBV12-5 and J usage is TRBJ2-7; 7 bases map to TRBD1. J lost 2 bases, V lost 7 bases, and 8 bases had no gene match. Per the germline V gene, CDR1 is LGHNT and CDR2 is FRNRAP. The CDR3 covers 14 residues.

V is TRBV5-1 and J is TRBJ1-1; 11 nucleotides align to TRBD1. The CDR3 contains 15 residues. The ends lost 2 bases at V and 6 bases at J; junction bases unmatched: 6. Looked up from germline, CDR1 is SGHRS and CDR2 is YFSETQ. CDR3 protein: CASSFGQGAVSEAFF. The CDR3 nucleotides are TGCGCCAGCAGCTTTGGACAGGGGGCGGTTTCTGAAGCTTTCTTT.

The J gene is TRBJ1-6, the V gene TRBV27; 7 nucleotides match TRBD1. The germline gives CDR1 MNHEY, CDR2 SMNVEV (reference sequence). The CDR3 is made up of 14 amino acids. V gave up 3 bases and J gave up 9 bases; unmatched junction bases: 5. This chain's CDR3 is CASSLLGGSSPLHF. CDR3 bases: TGTGCCAGCAGTTTGTTAGGGGGCAGTTCACCCCTCCACTTT.

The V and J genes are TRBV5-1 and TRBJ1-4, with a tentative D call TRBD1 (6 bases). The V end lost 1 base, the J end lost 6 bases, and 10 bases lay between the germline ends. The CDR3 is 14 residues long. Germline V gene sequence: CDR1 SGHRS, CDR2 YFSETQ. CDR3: CASSLQGSDEKLFF. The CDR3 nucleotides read TGCGCCAGCAGCTTGCAGGGGAGTGATGAAAAACTGTTTTTT.

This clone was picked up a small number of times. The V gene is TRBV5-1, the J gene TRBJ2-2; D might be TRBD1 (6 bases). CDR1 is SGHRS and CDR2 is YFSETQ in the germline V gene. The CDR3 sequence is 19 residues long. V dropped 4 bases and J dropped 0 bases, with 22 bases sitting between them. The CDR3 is CASSPPPTGAFANTGELFF. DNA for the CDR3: TGCGCCAGCAGCCCACCCCCGACAGGAGCGTTCGCGAACACCGGGGAGCTGTTTTTT.

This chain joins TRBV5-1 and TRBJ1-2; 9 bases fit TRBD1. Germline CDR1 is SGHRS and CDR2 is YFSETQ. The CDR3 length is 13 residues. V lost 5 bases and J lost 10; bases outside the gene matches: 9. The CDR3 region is CASSPGQGAFYTF. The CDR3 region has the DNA TGCGCCAGCAGTCCGGGACAGGGTGCCTTCTACACCTTC.

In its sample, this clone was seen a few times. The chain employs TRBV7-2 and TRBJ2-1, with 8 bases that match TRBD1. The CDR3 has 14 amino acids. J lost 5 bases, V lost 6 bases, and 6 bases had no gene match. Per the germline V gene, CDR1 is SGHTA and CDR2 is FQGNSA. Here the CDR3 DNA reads TGTGCCAGCAGGAGGGACAGGAGTGACAATGAGCAGTTCTTC. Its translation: CASRRDRSDNEQFF.